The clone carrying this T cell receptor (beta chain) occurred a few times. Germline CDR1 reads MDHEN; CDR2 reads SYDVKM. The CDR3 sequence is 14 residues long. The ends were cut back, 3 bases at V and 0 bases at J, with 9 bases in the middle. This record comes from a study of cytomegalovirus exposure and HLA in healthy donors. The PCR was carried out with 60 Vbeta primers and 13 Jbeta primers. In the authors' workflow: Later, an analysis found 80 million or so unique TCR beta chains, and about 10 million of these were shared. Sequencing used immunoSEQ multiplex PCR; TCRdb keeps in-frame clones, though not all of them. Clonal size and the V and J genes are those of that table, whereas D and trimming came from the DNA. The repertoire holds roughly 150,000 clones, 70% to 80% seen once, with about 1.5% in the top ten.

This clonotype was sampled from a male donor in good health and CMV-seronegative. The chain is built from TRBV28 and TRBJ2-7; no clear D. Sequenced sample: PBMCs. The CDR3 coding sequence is TGTGCCAGCAGTTTTCCTGCTAACTCCTACGAGCAGTACTTC. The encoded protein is CASSFPANSYEQYF. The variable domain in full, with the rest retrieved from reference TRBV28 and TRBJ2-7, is DVKVTQSSRYLVKRTGEKVFLECVQDMDHENMFWYRQDPGLGLRLIYFSYDVKMKEKGDIPEGYSVSREKKERFSLILESASTNQTSMYLCASSFPANSYEQYFGPGTRLTVT.